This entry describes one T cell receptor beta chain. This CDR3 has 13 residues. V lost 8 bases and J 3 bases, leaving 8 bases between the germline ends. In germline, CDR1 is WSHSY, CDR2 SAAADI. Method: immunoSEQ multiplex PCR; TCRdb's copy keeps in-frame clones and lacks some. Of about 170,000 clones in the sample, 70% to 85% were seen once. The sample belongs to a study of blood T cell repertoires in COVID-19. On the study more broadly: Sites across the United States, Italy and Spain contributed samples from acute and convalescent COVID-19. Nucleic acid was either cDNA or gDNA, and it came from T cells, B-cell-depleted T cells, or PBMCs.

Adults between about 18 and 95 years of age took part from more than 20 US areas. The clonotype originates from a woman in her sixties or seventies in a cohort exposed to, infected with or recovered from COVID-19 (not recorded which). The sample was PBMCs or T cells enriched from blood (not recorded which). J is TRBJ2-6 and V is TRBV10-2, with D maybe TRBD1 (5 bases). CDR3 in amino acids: CASLGLGANVLTF. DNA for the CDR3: TGCGCCAGCTTGGGGCTTGGGGCCAACGTCCTGACTTTC.